This T cell receptor beta chain was sequenced in a study of blood T cell repertoires in COVID-19. Only one count was recorded for this clone. Under the authors' procedure: How many nucleated cells were present was estimated from reference gene primer amplification. Profiled with immunoSEQ multiplex PCR; TCRdb holds only in-frame clones, not every one. The D gene and trimming were derived from the DNA, and the V and J assignments and clone size from that table. The repertoire includes about 200,000 clones, around nine tenths of them detected once, and under 2% sits in the top ten. The CDR3 is 15 residues long. Germline V gene sequence: CDR1 LGHDT, CDR2 YNNKEL (reference sequence). V shed 5 bases and J 1 base; nucleotides not matched to a gene: 6.

The chain uses TRBV3-1 (or the pseudogene TRBV3-2) and TRBJ2-7; 9 bases match TRBD2. What was sequenced was peripheral blood. The TCR originated in a man between 18 and 29 years old with active or convalescent COVID-19. In DNA, the CDR3 is TGTGCCAGCAGCGCCGCTAGCGGGAATTCCTACGAGCAGTACTTC. The encoded protein is CASSAASGNSYEQYF.